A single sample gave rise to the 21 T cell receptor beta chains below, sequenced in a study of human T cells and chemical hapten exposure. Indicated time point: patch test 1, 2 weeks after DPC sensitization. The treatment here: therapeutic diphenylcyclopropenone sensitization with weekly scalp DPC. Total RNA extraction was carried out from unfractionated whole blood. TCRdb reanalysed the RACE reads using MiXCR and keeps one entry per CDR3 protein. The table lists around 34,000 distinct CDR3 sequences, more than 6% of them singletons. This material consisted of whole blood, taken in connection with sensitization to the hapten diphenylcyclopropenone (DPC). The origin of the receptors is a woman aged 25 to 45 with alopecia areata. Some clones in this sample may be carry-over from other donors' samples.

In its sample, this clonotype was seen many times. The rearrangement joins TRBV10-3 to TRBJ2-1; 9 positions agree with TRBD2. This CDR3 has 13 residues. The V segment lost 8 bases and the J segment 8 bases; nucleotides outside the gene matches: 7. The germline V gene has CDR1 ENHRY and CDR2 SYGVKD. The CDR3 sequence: CAIASGERDEQFF. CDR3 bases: TGTGCCATCGCTAGCGGGGAGAGGGATGAGCAGTTCTTC.

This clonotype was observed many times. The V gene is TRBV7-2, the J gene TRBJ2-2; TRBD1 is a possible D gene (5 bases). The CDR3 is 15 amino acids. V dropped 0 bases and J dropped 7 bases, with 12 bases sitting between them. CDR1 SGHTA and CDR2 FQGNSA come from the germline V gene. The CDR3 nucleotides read TGTGCCAGCAGCTTAGCAGGGGCGGATATCGGGGAGCTGTTTTTT. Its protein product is CASSLAGADIGELFF.

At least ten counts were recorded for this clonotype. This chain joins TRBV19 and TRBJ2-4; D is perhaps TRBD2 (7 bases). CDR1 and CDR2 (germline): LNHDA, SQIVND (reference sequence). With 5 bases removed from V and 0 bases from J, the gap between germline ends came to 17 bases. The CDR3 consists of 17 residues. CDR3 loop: CASSAGAPATAKNIQYF. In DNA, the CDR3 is TGTGCCAGTAGTGCGGGGGCACCAGCAACAGCCAAAAACATTCAGTACTTC.

The CDR3 loop is CASREKMAVGQGYEKLFF. CDR3 in DNA: TGTGCCAGCAGAGAGAAGATGGCGGTAGGACAGGGATATGAAAAACTGTTTTTT. V usage is TRBV27 and J usage is TRBJ1-4, with TRBD1 matching 8 bases. In germline, CDR1 is MNHEY, CDR2 SMNVEV (reference sequence). The CDR3 loop spans 18 amino acids. J gave up 6 bases and V 6 bases, and 18 bases lay outside the gene matches. The entire variable domain, with the rest obtained from reference TRBV27 and TRBJ1-4, is as follows: EAQVTQNPRYLITVTGKKLTVTCSQNMNHEYMSWYRQDPGLGLRQIYYSMNVEVTDKGDVPEGYKVSRKEKRNFPLILESPSPNQTSLYFCASREKMAVGQGYEKLFFGSGTQLSVL.

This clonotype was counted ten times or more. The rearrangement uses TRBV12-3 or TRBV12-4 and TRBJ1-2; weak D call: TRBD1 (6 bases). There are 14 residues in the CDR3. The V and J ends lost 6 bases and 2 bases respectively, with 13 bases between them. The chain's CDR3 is CASRGTTGNYGYTF. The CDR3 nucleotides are TGTGCCAGCAGGGGGACAACAGGAAACTATGGCTACACCTTC.

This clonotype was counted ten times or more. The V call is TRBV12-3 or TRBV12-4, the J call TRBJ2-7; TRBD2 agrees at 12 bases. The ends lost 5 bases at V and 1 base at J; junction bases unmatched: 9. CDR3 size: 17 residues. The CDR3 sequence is CASSRILAGGRSYEQYF. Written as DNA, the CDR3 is TGTGCCAGCAGTCGTATCCTAGCGGGGGGGCGTTCCTACGAGCAGTACTTC.

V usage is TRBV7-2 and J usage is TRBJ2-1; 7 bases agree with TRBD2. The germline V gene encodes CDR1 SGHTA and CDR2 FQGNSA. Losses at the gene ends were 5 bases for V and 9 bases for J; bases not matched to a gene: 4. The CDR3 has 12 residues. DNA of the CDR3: TGTGCCAGCAGCCCCACGGGAGGTGAGCAGTTCTTC. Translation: CASSPTGGEQFF.

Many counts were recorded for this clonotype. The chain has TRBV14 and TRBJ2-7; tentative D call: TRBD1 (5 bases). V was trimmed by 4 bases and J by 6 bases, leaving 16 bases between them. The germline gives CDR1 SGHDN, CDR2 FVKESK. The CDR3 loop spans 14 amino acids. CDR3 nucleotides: TGTGCCAGCAGCCCGACAGATTACCGCATCGAGCAGTACTTC. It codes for CASSPTDYRIEQYF.

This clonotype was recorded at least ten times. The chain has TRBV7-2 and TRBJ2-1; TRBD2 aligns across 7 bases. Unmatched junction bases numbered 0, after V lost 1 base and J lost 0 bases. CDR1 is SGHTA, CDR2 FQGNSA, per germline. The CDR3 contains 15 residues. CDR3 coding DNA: TGTGCCAGCAGCTTAGAGCGGGGCTCCTACAATGAGCAGTTCTTC. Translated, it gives CASSLERGSYNEQFF.

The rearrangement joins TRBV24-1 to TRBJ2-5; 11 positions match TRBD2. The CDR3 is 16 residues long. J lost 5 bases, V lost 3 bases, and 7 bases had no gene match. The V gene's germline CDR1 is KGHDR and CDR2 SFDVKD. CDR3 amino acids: CATSDRRLAGQETQYF. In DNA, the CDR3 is TGTGCCACCAGTGATAGGCGACTAGCGGGGCAGGAGACCCAGTACTTC.

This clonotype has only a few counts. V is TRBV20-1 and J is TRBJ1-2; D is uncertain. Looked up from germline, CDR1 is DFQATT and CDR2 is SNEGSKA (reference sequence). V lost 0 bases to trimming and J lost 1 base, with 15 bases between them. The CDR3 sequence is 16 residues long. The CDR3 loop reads CSARDPFGRLNYGYTF. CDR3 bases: TGCAGTGCTAGAGATCCATTCGGCCGACTTAACTATGGCTACACCTTC.

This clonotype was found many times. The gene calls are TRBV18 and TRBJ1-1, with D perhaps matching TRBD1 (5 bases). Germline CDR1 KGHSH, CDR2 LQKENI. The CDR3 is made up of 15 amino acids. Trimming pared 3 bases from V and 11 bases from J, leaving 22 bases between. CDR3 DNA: TGTGCCAGCTCACCCTCCCGTGACACCGGGACGTGGGCTTTCTTT. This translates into CASSPSRDTGTWAFF.

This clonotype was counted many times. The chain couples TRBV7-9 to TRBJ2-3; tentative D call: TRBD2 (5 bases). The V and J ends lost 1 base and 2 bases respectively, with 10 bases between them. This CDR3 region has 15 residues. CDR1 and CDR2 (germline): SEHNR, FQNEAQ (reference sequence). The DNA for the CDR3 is TGTGCCAGCAGCTTAGGTCCGGGGATCACAGATACGCAGTATTTT. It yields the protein CASSLGPGITDTQYF.

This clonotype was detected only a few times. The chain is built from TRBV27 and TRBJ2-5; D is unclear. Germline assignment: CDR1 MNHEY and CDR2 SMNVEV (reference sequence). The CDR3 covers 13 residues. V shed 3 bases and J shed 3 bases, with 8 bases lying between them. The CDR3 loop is CASSFNSEETQYF. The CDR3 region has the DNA TGTGCCAGCAGTTTCAACAGTGAAGAGACCCAGTACTTC.

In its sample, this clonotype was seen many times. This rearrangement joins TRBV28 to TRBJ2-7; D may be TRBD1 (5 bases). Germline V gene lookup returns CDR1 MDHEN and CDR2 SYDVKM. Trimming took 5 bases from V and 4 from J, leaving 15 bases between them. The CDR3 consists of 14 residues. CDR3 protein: CASSPVGRGYEQYF. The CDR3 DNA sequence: TGTGCCAGCAGTCCCGTGGGGCGTGGGTACGAGCAGTACTTC.

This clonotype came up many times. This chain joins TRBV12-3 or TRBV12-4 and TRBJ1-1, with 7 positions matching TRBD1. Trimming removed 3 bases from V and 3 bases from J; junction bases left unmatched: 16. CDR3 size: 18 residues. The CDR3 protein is CASSLQFETGWGDTEAFF. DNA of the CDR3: TGTGCCAGCAGTTTGCAGTTTGAGACAGGGTGGGGTGACACTGAAGCTTTCTTT.

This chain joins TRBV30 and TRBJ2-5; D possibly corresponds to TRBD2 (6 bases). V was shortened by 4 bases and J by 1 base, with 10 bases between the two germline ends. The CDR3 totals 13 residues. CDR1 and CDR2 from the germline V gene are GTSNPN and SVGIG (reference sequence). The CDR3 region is CAWKGGAQETQYF. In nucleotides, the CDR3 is TGTGCCTGGAAGGGCGGGGCCCAAGAGACCCAGTACTTC.

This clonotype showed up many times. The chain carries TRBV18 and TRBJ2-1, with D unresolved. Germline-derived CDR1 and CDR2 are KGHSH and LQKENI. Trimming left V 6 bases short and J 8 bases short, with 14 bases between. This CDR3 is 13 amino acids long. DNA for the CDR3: TGTGCCAGCTCCATTCAGGCAGGCGATGAGCAGTTCTTC. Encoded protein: CASSIQAGDEQFF.

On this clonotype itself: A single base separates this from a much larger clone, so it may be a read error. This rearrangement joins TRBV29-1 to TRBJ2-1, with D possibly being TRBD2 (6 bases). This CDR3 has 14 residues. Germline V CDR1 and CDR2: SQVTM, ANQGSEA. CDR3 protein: CSVGLAGRSNEQLF. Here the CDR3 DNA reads TGCAGCGTTGGTCTGGCGGGACGGTCAAATGAGCAGCTCTTC.

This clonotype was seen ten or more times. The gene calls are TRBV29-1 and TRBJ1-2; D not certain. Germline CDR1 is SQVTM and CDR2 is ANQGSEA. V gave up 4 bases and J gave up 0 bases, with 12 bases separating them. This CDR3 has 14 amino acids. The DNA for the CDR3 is TGCAGCGTTGGTCCGTTGCCTCCTAACTATGGCTACACCTTC. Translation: CSVGPLPPNYGYTF.

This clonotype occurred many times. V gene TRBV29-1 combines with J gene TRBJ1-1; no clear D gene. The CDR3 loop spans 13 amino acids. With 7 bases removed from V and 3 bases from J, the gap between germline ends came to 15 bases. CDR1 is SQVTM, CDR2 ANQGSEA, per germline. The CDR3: CSGRPAQDTEAFF. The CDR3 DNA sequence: TGCAGCGGCCGCCCAGCCCAAGACACTGAAGCTTTCTTT.